This T cell receptor beta chain was captured by sequencing in a study of shared clonotypes between healthy human individuals. Profiled with immunoSEQ multiplex PCR; TCRdb holds only in-frame clones, not every one. The data show some 2,500,000 clones, about nine tenths seen once. CDR1 and CDR2 (germline): MDHEN, SYDVKM. V lost 5 bases to trimming and J lost 2 bases, with 13 bases between them. This CDR3 comprises 14 residues. This sequence was found in a young man in good health. Some clones in this sample may be carry-over from other donors' samples. The chain links TRBV28 to TRBJ2-7; D possibly corresponds to TRBD2 (5 bases). Sequencing was performed on naive CD4+ T cells from PBMCs. Subset meaning: CD45RA+ positively selected. The CDR3 DNA is TGTGCCAGCAGTCCCGGAGGTTCTGCCTACGAGCAGTACTTC. Residues: CASSPGGSAYEQYF.